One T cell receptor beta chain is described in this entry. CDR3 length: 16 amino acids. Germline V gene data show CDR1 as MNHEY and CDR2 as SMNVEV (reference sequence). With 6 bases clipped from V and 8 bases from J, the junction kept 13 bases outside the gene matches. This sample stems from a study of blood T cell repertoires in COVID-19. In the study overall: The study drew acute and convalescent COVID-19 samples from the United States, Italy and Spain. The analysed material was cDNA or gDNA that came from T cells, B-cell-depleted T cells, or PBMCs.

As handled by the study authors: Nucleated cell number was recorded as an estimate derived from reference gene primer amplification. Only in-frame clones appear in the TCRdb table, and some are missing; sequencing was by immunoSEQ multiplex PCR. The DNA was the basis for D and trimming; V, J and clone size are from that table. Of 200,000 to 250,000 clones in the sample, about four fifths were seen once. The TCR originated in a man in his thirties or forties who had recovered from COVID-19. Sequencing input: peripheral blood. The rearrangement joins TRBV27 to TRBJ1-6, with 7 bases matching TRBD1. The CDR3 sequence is CASRSQGGEVDSPLHF. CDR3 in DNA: TGTGCCAGCAGGTCCCAAGGGGGCGAGGTTGATTCACCCCTCCACTTT.